This T cell receptor (beta chain) was sequenced in a study of a mutant IDH1 vaccine in newly diagnosed glioma. Overall study: Most patients had radiochemotherapy with temozolomide before enrollment; others had one alone.

Time point of the sample: week 23, last vaccination. Vaccinated patients received 300 ug of mutant IDH1 20-mer peptide per dose, with topical imiquimod. Note on this clone: Its cognate antigen is unknown.

Repertoires were generated with immunoSEQ multiplex PCR, while TCRdb's copy carries only in-frame clones and drops some. The sample includes tens of thousands of clones, around 87% seen only once; the top ten take under 1.5%. Sample: PBMCs, taken from a glioma patient whose treatment included an IDH1 peptide vaccine. The receptor was isolated from a man between 35 and 55 years old with glioma.

The CDR3 region is CASSRGNTIYF. The DNA of the CDR3 is TGTGCCAGCAGCAGGGGAAACACCATATATTTT. The rearrangement links TRBV9 to TRBJ1-3; D remains unclear. Per germline, CDR1 SGDLS and CDR2 YYNGEE. V lost 4 bases, J lost 4 bases, and 3 bases lay in between. The CDR3 has 11 amino acids.